What follows are 26 T cell receptor beta chains derived from one specimen sequenced in a study of human T cells and chemical hapten exposure. Documented time point: patch test 2, 6 weeks after DPC sensitization. Treatment in this sample: therapeutic diphenylcyclopropenone sensitization with weekly scalp DPC. TCRdb ran MiXCR on the RACE reads and lists one entry per CDR3 protein. Among about 350,000 distinct CDR3 sequences listed, about 6% were seen once. The sample consisted of whole blood, taken in connection with sensitization to the hapten diphenylcyclopropenone (DPC). The receptors were sampled from a woman in her late teens or twenties with alopecia areata. Some clones in this sample may be carry-over from other donors' samples.

This chain uses TRBV9 with TRBJ2-3; tentative D call: TRBD1 (6 bases). Between the trimmed V and J ends, which lost 4 bases and 2 bases, there was a span of 17 bases. Germline-derived CDR1 and CDR2 are SGDLS and YYNGEE. This CDR3 is 16 amino acids long. The DNA of the CDR3 is TGTGCCAGCAGCCCGTCCGGGACATGGGTCACAGATACGCAGTATTTT. Its translation: CASSPSGTWVTDTQYF.

V gene TRBV4-1 combines with J gene TRBJ2-7, with D perhaps matching TRBD1 (5 bases). There are 14 residues in the CDR3. Germline CDR1 is MGHRA and CDR2 is YSYEKL. V was pared by 4 bases and J by 7 bases, with 17 bases between. CDR3 nucleotide sequence: TGCGCCAGCAGCCCCAATTCCCGCCAGGGAGAGCAGTACTTC. It yields the protein CASSPNSRQGEQYF.

Only a few counts were recorded for this clonotype. The rearrangement joins TRBV10-3 to TRBJ1-1; D gene unclear. The V gene's germline CDR1 is ENHRY and CDR2 SYGVKD. The CDR3 length is 13 residues. V lost 0 bases, J lost 6 bases, and 8 bases lay in between. CDR3 residues: CAISESHRSEAFF. CDR3 nucleotides: TGTGCCATCAGTGAGTCGCACCGATCTGAAGCTTTCTTT.

The chain combines TRBV4-1 with TRBJ2-3; 7 bases are a match to TRBD2. The germline gives CDR1 MGHRA, CDR2 YSYEKL. V trimming: 3 bases; J trimming: 6 bases; junction bases outside the gene matches: 15. The CDR3 covers 17 residues. The CDR3 reads CASSHALLGGGRDTQYF. The CDR3 bases are TGCGCCAGCAGCCATGCCCTCCTTGGCGGGGGTAGGGATACGCAGTATTTT.

This clonotype occurred a few times. The chain recombines TRBV3-1 with TRBJ1-1, with D perhaps TRBD1 (5 bases). This CDR3 region has 13 residues. Trimming pared 0 bases from V and 8 bases from J, leaving 10 bases between. Germline CDR1 reads LGHDT; CDR2 reads YNNKEL (reference sequence). The CDR3 reads CASSQDSGAEAFF. In DNA, the CDR3 is TGTGCCAGCAGCCAAGATTCCGGGGCGGAAGCTTTCTTT.

This clonotype was observed once. The CDR3 loop reads CASSGAGPSYEQYF. Here the CDR3 DNA reads TGTGCCAGCAGCGGGGCGGGACCCTCCTACGAGCAGTACTTC. This rearrangement joins TRBV7-6 to TRBJ2-7, with a possible D match to TRBD2 (6 bases). Trimming took 5 bases from V and 0 from J, leaving 11 bases between them. This CDR3 is built from 14 residues. Per the germline V gene, CDR1 is SGHVS and CDR2 is FNYEAQ.

In this sample, this clonotype turned up a few times. The rearrangement uses TRBV6-5 and TRBJ2-1, with D perhaps matching TRBD1 (5 bases). Per germline, CDR1 MNHEY and CDR2 SVGAGI. Trimming cost V 6 bases and J 3 bases, with 15 bases left between them. The CDR3 is 15 residues long. The CDR3 spells CASSLADTNYNEQFF. The CDR3 DNA reads TGTGCCAGCAGCTTGGCGGACACCAACTACAATGAGCAGTTCTTC.

The chain joins TRBV7-3 to TRBJ2-5, with D perhaps matching TRBD1 or TRBD2 (5 bases each). The V gene lost 5 bases and the J gene lost 5 bases, with 12 bases spanning the gap. This CDR3 is built from 13 residues. Germline CDR1 and CDR2: SGHTA and FQGTGA. The CDR3 DNA follows: TGTGCCAGCAGCAATTTAGGGGAGGAGACCCAGTACTTC. It codes for CASSNLGEETQYF.

The rearrangement links TRBV7-9 to TRBJ1-2, with 7 positions matching TRBD1. The V and J ends lost 3 bases and 4 bases, in that order; junction bases with no gene match: 2. The CDR3 is 13 residues long. In germline, CDR1 is SEHNR, CDR2 FQNEAQ (reference sequence). For the CDR3, the DNA is TGTGCCAGCAGCTTCCGGGACAGCTATGGCTACACCTTC. Its protein product is CASSFRDSYGYTF. The variable domain in full, with the rest retrieved from reference TRBV7-9 and TRBJ1-2, is DTGVSQNPRHKITKRGQNVTFRCDPISEHNRLYWYRQTLGQGPEFLTYFQNEAQLEKSRLLSDRFSAERPKGSFSTLEIQRTEQGDSAMYLCASSFRDSYGYTFGSGTRLTVV.

This clonotype was seen a few times. The chain employs TRBV10-3 and TRBJ2-3; D call uncertain. CDR1 ENHRY and CDR2 SYGVKD come from the germline V gene. V dropped 3 bases and J dropped 6 bases, with 7 bases sitting between them. The CDR3 loop spans 12 amino acids. The CDR3 region has the DNA TGTGCCATCAGTGAAGGGAAGGATACGCAGTATTTT. Its translation: CAISEGKDTQYF.

This clonotype was counted only a few times. V and J are TRBV6-8 and TRBJ1-5; D not resolved. The CDR3 extends over 11 amino acids. V was pared by 7 bases and J by 6 bases, with 7 bases between. From germline, CDR1 is MNHGY and CDR2 SAAAGT. The CDR3: CASTGSQPQHF. CDR3 DNA: TGTGCCAGCACGGGGAGTCAGCCCCAGCATTTT.

The chain is built from TRBV12-3 or TRBV12-4 and TRBJ2-5, with TRBD1 matching over 8 bases. V dropped 6 bases and J dropped 5; count of bases not matched to a gene: 8. The CDR3 spans 14 residues. CDR3 coding DNA: TGTGCCAGCAGCCCCAGGGGGCGCGGGGAGACCCAGTACTTC. Its translation: CASSPRGRGETQYF.

This clonotype was observed many times. A junction end diverges from the germline sequence, so it may reflect a read error. The chain recombines TRBV18 with TRBJ2-5; D perhaps matches TRBD2 (6 bases). The CDR3 is 18 amino acids. CDR1 is KGHSH and CDR2 is LQKENI in the germline V gene. CDR3 in DNA: TGTGCCAGCTCACCACCTCCCCCGGGGGTGACTACTCAAGGGACCCAGTACTTC. Protein product: CASSPPPPGVTTQGTQYF.

The chain couples TRBV2 to TRBJ1-5, with D tentatively TRBD1 (5 bases). Germline V gene data show CDR1 as SNHLY and CDR2 as FYNNEI. The CDR3 is made up of 15 amino acids. Deletions cut 2 bases from V and 2 bases from J, with 10 bases between. The CDR3 sequence is CASSEPGWRNQPQHF. The CDR3, as DNA: TGTGCCAGCAGTGAACCAGGGTGGCGCAATCAGCCCCAGCATTTT.

The rearrangement joins TRBV27 to TRBJ1-5; D possibly corresponds to TRBD1 (6 bases). V shed 5 bases and J shed 9 bases, with 20 bases lying between them. CDR1 MNHEY and CDR2 SMNVEV come from the germline V gene (reference sequence). The CDR3 spans 15 residues. CDR3 sequence reads: CASSLIPGGSGPQHF. CDR3 coding DNA: TGTGCCAGCAGTCTAATCCCGGGGGGCTCGGGGCCCCAGCATTTT.

This clonotype has at least ten counts. The chain links TRBV29-1 to TRBJ2-2; no definite D call. V was cut by 7 bases and J by 1 base, with 10 bases left in between. Germline CDR1 is SQVTM and CDR2 is ANQGSEA. The CDR3 loop spans 13 amino acids. The CDR3 nucleotides read TGCAGCGGAACGGACGGGAACACCGGGGAGCTGTTTTTT. This sequence encodes CSGTDGNTGELFF.

This clonotype was detected a few times. The J gene is TRBJ1-5, the V gene TRBV7-3; a weak D match, TRBD1 (5 bases). V gave up 3 bases and J gave up 4 bases, with 19 bases separating them. The CDR3 is made up of 17 amino acids. Per germline, CDR1 SGHTA and CDR2 FQGTGA. CDR3 coding DNA: TGTGCCAGCAGCTTGACAGCAAATGGGCGTCGGAATCAGCCCCAGCATTTT. Its protein product is CASSLTANGRRNQPQHF.

This clonotype was recorded at least ten times. The V gene is TRBV27, the J gene TRBJ1-2, with 8 bases that match TRBD1. This CDR3 is 13 amino acids long. With 6 bases clipped from V and 6 bases from J, the junction kept 6 bases outside the gene matches. From germline, CDR1 is MNHEY and CDR2 SMNVEV (reference sequence). As DNA, the CDR3 is TGTGCCAGCAGCCTGACAGGGGCGCATGGCTACACCTTC. It specifies CASSLTGAHGYTF.

The V gene is TRBV4-2, the J gene TRBJ1-1; D gene ambiguous. Deletions cut 1 base from V and 0 bases from J, with 18 bases between. The CDR3 loop spans 18 amino acids. CDR1 LGHNA and CDR2 YNFKEQ come from the germline V gene. In DNA, the CDR3 is TGTGCCAGCAGCCAAGTCAAAAGAAGTACTTTAATGAACACTGAAGCTTTCTTT. Translating gives CASSQVKRSTLMNTEAFF.

This clonotype has a count of ten or more. This chain uses TRBV28 with TRBJ2-3, with TRBD2 identical over 14 bases. CDR3 length: 15 amino acids. Trimming took 5 bases from V and 12 from J; bases not matched to a gene: 10. Germline V gene data show CDR1 as MDHEN and CDR2 as SYDVKM. The CDR3 DNA reads as TGTGCCAGCAGTCTCATCGGGACTAGCGGGGGCCGTCAGTATTTT. This encodes CASSLIGTSGGRQYF.

The rearrangement joins TRBV12-3 or TRBV12-4 to TRBJ2-5, with 11 positions matching TRBD1. The CDR3 extends over 16 amino acids. The ends lost 4 bases at V and 2 bases at J; junction bases unmatched: 6. CDR3 in amino acids: CASSSPRDRGQETQYF. CDR3 coding DNA: TGTGCCAGCAGTTCCCCTCGGGACAGGGGGCAAGAGACCCAGTACTTC.

The chain recombines TRBV7-8 with TRBJ2-5; 11 nucleotides agree with TRBD2. The CDR3 is 18 amino acids. In germline, CDR1 is SGHVS, CDR2 FQNEAQ. J gave up 4 bases and V 5 bases, and 15 bases lay outside the gene matches. The CDR3 loop is CASSRQLAGDQRGETQYF. The CDR3 coding sequence is TGTGCCAGCAGCCGTCAACTAGCGGGGGACCAACGGGGAGAGACCCAGTACTTC.

This clonotype was observed many times. The J gene is TRBJ2-3, the V gene TRBV7-9, with unresolved D. The CDR3 extends over 11 amino acids. Trimming removed 8 bases at V and 4 bases at J, with 7 bases between. Per the germline V gene, CDR1 is SEHNR and CDR2 is FQNEAQ (reference sequence). DNA for the CDR3: TGTGCCAGCCAGGCCGCAGATACGCAGTATTTT. Translating gives CASQAADTQYF.

This clonotype turned up a few times. This sequence joins TRBV7-3 and TRBJ2-1, with 13 bases that match TRBD2. The CDR3 is 15 amino acids. V lost 3 bases and J lost 10; bases outside the gene matches: 6. Germline V gives CDR1 SGHTA, CDR2 FQGTGA. CDR3: CASSFTSGGAEEQFF. The DNA of the CDR3 is TGTGCCAGCAGCTTTACTAGCGGGGGGGCCGAGGAGCAGTTCTTC. Together with reference TRBV7-3 and TRBJ2-1, the CDR3 gives the full variable domain: GAGVSQTPSNKVTEKGKYVELRCDPISGHTALYWYRQSLGQGPEFLIYFQGTGAADDSGLPNDRFFAVRPEGSVSTLKIQRTERGDSAVYLCASSFTSGGAEEQFFGPGTRLTVL.

V is TRBV12-5 and J is TRBJ2-5; TRBD1 matches at 10 bases. CDR3 length equals 17 residues. Trimming at V came to 1 base and at J to 1 base, leaving 6 bases not matched to a gene. The germline CDR1 and CDR2 sequences are LGHNT and FRNRAP. The CDR3 DNA sequence: TGTGCTAGTGGTTTGGCCAAGACAGGGGGCCTCCAAGAGACCCAGTACTTC. Encoded protein: CASGLAKTGGLQETQYF.

This clonotype showed up just once. This CDR3 reads CASRVQENTEAFF. CDR3 bases: TGTGCCAGCAGAGTACAGGAGAACACTGAAGCTTTCTTT. The chain uses TRBV2 and TRBJ1-1, with D perhaps matching TRBD1 (5 bases). This CDR3 region has 13 residues. Germline assignment: CDR1 SNHLY and CDR2 FYNNEI. The germline V and J ends were trimmed by 6 bases and 1 base, with 9 bases remaining between them. Full variable domain (missing parts from reference TRBV2 and TRBJ1-1): EPEVTQTPSHQVTQMGQEVILRCVPISNHLYFYWYRQILGQKVEFLVSFYNNEISEKSEIFDDQFSVERPDGSNFTLKIRSTKLEDSAMYFCASRVQENTEAFFGQGTRLTVV.